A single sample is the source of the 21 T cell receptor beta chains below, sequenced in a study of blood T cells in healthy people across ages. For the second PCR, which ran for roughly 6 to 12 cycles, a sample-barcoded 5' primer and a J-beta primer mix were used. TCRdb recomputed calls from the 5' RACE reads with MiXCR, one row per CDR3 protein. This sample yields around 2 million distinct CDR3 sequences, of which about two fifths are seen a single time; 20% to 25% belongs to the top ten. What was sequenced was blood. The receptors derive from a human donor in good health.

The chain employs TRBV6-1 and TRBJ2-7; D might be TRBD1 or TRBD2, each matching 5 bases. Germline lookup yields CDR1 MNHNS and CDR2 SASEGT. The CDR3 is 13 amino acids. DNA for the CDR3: TGTGCTTTGGGTCCGGGGACGGGCTACGAGCAGTACTTC. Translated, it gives CALGPGTGYEQYF.

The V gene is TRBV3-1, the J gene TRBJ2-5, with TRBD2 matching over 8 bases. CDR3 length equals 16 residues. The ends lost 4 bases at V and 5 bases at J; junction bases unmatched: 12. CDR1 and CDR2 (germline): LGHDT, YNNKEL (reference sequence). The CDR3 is CASSRTSSGSGETQYF. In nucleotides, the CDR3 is TGTGCCAGCAGCCGTACGTCTAGCGGGTCGGGGGAGACCCAGTACTTC.

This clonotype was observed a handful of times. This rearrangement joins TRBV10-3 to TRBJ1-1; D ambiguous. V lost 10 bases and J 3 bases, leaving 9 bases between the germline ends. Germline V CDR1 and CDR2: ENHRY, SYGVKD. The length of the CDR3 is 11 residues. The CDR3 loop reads CATDSDTEAFF. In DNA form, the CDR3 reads TGTGCCACCGATTCCGACACTGAAGCTTTCTTT.

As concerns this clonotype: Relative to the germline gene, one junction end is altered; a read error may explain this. The CDR3 region has the DNA TGCGTCAGCAGCCAAGGGGTCCGACAGGGGAGGACAGATACGCAGTATTTT. Encoded protein: CVSSQGVRQGRTDTQYF. The chain recombines TRBV4-1 with TRBJ2-3; the match to TRBD1 covers 8 bases. This CDR3 region has 17 residues. The germline V gene has CDR1 MGHRA and CDR2 YSYEKL.

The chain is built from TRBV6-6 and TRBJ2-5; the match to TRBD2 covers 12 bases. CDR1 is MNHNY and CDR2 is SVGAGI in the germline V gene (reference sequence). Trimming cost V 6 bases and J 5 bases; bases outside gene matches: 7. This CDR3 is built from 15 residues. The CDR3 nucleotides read TGTGCCAGCAGACAAGGACTAGCGGGGTGGGAGACCCAGTACTTC. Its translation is CASRQGLAGWETQYF.

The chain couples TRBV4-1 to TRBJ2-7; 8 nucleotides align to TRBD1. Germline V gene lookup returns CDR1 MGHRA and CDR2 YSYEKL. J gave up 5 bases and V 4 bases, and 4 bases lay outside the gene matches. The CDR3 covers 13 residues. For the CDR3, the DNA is TGCGCCAGCAGCCGGACAGGGCCCCACGAGCAGTACTTC. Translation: CASSRTGPHEQYF.

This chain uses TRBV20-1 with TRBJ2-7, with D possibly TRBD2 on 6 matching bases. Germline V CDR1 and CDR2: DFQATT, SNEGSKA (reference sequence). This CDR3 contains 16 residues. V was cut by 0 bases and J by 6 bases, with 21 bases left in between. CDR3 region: CSARDGGGGFGAEQYF. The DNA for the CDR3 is TGCAGTGCTAGAGATGGGGGAGGAGGGTTTGGGGCCGAGCAGTACTTC.

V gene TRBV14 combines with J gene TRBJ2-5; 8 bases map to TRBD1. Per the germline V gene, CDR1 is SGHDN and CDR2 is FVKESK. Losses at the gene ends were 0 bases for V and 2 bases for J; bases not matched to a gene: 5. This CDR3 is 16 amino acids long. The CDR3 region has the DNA TGTGCCAGCAGCCAAGATGGGGACAGGCGTCAAGAGACCCAGTACTTC. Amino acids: CASSQDGDRRQETQYF.

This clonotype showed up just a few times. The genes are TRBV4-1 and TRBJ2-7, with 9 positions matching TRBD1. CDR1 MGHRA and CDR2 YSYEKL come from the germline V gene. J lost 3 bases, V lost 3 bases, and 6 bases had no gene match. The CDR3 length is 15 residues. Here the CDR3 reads CASSQDSTGGYEQYF. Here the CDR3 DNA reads TGCGCCAGCAGCCAGGACTCGACAGGGGGCTACGAGCAGTACTTC.

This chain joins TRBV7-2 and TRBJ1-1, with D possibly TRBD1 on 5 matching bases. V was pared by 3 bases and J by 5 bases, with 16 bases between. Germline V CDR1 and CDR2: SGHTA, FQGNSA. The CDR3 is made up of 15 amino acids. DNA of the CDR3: TGTGCCAGCAGCTTGAACGGGGGAACGAGGACTGAAGCTTTCTTT. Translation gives CASSLNGGTRTEAFF.

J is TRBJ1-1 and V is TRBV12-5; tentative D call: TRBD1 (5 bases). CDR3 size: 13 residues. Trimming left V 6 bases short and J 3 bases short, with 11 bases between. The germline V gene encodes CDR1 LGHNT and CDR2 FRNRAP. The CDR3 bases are TGTGCTAGTGGGACCGACAGTGACACTGAAGCTTTCTTT. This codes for CASGTDSDTEAFF.

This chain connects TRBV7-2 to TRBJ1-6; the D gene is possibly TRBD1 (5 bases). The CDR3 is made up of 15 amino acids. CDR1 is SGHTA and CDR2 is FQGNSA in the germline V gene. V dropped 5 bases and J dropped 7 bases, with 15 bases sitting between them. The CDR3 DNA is TGTGCCAGCAGCGTCCGTACAGGATTGAATTCACCCCTCCACTTT. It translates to CASSVRTGLNSPLHF.

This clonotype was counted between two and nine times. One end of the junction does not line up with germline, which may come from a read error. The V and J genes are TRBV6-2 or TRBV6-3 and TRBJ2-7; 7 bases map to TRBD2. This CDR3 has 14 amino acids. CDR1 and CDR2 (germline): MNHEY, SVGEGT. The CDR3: CVSSKYGTTYEQYF. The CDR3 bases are TGTGTCAGCAGCAAATACGGGACTACCTACGAGCAGTACTTC.

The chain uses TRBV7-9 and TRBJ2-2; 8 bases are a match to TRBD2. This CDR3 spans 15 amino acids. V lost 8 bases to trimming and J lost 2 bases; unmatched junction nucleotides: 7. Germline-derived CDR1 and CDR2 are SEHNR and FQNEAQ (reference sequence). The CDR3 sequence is CASPPGGVNTGELFF. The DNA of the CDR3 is TGTGCCAGCCCCCCGGGAGGGGTAAACACCGGGGAGCTGTTTTTT. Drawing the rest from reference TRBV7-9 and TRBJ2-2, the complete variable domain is DTGVSQNPRHKITKRGQNVTFRCDPISEHNRLYWYRQTLGQGPEFLTYFQNEAQLEKSRLLSDRFSAERPKGSFSTLEIQRTEQGDSAMYLCASPPGGVNTGELFFGEGSRLTVL.

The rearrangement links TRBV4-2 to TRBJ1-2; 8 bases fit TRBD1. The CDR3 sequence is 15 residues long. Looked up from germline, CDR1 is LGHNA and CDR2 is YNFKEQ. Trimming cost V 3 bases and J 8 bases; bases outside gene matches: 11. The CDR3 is CASSHPGTGGTGYTF. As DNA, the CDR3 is TGTGCCAGCAGCCACCCGGGGACAGGCGGAACCGGCTACACCTTC.

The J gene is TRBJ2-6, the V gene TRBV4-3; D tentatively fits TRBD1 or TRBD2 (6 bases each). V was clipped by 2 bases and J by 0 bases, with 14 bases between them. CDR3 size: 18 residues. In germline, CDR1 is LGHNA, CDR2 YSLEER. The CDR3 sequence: CASSQRGPTSSGANVLTF. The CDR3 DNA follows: TGCGCCAGCAGCCAACGGGGGCCCACCTCCTCTGGGGCCAACGTCCTGACTTTC.

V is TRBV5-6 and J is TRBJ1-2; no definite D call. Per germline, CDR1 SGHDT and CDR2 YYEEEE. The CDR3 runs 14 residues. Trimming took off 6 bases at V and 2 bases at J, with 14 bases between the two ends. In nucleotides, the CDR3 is TGTGCCAGCACTGATGTCGGGAGAAACTATGGCTACACCTTC. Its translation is CASTDVGRNYGYTF.

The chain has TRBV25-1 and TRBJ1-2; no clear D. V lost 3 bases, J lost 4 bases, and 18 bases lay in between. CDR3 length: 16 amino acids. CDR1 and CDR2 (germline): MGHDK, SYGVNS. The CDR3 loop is CASSDLRTRDLYGYTF. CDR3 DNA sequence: TGTGCCAGCAGTGATCTCCGGACCCGAGACCTCTATGGCTACACCTTC.

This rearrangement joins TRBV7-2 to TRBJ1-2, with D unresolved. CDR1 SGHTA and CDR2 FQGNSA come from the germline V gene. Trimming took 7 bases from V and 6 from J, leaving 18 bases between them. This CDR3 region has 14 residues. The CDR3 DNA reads TGTGCCAGCACCACACGGGGAGGGTTTGATGGCTACACCTTC. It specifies CASTTRGGFDGYTF.

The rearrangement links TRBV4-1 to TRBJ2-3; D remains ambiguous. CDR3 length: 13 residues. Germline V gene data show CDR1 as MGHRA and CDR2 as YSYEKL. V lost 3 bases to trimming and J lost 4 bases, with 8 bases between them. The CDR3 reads CASSHRLADTQYF. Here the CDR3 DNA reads TGCGCCAGCAGCCATAGACTGGCAGATACGCAGTATTTT.

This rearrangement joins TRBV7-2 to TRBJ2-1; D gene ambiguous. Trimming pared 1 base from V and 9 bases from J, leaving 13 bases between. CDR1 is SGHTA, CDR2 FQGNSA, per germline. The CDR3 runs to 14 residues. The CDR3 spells CASSLVVPFGEQFF. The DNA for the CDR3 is TGTGCCAGCAGCTTAGTCGTTCCGTTCGGTGAGCAGTTCTTC.